This T cell receptor beta chain was recovered during a study of neurological immune-mediated disorders. TCRdb re-called the 5' RACE reads with MiXCR, one entry per CDR3 protein. The sample has about 53,000 distinct CDR3 sequences, approximately 4% seen once; the top ten hold about 3%. This clonotype has at least ten counts. CDR1 is SGHAT, CDR2 FQNNGV, per germline. CDR3 length equals 14 residues. V lost 1 base, J lost 10 bases, and 14 bases lay in between. This sequence originates from a woman in her 30s with multiple sclerosis. The chain recombines TRBV11-2 with TRBJ2-1, with TRBD1 as a possible D gene (6 bases). The sample comprised PBMCs. CDR3 protein: CASSLVPGVGEQFF. The CDR3 DNA reads as TGTGCCAGCAGCTTAGTCCCAGGGGTAGGGGAGCAGTTCTTC.